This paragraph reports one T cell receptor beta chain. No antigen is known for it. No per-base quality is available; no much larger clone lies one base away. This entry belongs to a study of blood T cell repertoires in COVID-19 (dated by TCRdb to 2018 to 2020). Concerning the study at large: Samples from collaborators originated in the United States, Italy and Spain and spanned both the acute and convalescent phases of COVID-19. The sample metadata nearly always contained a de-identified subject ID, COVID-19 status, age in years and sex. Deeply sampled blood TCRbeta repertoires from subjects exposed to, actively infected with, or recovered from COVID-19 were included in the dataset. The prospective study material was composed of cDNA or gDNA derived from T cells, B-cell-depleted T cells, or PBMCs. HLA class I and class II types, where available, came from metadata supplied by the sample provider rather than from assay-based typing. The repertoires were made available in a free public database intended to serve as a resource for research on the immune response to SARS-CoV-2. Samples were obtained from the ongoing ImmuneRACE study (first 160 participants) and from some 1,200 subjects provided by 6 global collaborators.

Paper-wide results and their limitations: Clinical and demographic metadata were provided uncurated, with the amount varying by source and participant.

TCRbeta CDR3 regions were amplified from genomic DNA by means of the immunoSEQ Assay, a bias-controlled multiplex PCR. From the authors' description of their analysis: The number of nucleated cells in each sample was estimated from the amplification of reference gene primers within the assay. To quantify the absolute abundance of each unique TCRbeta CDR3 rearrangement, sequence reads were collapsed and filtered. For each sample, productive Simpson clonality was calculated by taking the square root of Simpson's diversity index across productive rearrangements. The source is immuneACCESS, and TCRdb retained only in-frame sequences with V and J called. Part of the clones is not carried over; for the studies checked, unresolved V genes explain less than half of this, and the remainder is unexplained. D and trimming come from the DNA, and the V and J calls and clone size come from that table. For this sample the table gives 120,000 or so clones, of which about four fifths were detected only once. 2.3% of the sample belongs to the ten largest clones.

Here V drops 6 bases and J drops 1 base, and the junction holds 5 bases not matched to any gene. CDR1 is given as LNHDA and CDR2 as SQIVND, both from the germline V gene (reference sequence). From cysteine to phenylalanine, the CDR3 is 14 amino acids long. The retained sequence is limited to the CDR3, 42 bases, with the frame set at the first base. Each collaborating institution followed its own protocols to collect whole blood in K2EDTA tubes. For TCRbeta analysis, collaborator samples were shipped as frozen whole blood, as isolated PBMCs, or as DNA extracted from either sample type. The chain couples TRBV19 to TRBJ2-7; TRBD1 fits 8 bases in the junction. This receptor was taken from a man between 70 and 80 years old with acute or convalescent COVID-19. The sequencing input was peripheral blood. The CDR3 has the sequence CASRDRGSSYEQYF. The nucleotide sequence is TGTGCCAGTAGAGACAGGGGTTCGTCCTACGAGCAGTACTTC. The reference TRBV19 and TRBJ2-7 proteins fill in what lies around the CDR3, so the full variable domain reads DGGITQSPKYLFRKEGQNVTLSCEQNLNHDAMYWYRQDPGQGLRLIYYSQIVNDFQKGDIAEGYSVSREKKESFPLTVTSAQKNPTAFYLCASRDRGSSYEQYFGPGTRLTVT.